Listed below are T cell receptor beta chains from one sample, sequenced in a study of T cell repertoires in cytomegalovirus infection. These receptors have no identified antigens. Via MiXCR, TCRdb re-called the reads, giving one row per CDR3 protein. Of 900,000 to 950,000 distinct CDR3 sequences in the sample, more than 25% were seen once. Sequenced material: cultured CD8+ T cells from PBMCs, taken from culture after CMV antigen stimulation. Receptors were obtained from a human donor in good health (CMV status not recorded). Some clones in this sample may be carry-over from other donors' samples. The CDR3 runs from the conserved cysteine through the conserved F or W.

TRBV6-6	CASSYSSMGFTEAFF
TRBV2	CASLGGGRKGYTF
TRBV7-6	CASSWTSGGVLDSGANVLTF
TRBV7-6	CASEQGRNYEQYF
TRBV7-6	CASSVTPGIEAFF
TRBV2	CASSESGVSYADTQYF
TRBV28	CASSLGPTGRVEETQYF
TRBV3-1	CASSQEGNAYYGQYF
TRBV4-1	CASSHLHGTEVYGYTF
TRBV29-1	CSSSEATDQETQYF
TRBV7-6	CASSLGGQGHTEAFF
TRBV4-2	CASSQGPAGALNQETQYF
TRBV7-4	CASSLAHRAEQFF
TRBV19	CASRHPSGAEAFF
TRBV2	CASRRQAGSRKDEQFF
TRBV7-8	CASSLGPGDYGYTF
TRBV10-3	CAISEPPTGATEAFF
TRBV3-1	CASSQDGQAWYQETQYF
TRBV7-6	CAGSRRKDEQYF
TRBV7-8	CASSSIYKQGVYTGELFF
TRBV6-6	CASSLLRGQSLKSGANVLTF
TRBV4-2	CASSQHREDRRAFF
TRBV10-3	CAISEQWGDTEAFF
TRBV28	CASSFQEDTQYF
TRBV6-5	CASSYSFQGAITSSGANVLTF
TRBV7-9	CASSSPAVGEKLFF
TRBV4-1	CASSLAGGAMDEQFF
TRBV5-4	CASSSAGPPTAFF
TRBV14	CASSQAGGAGDTQYF
TRBV7-8	CASSRRGGGNSEAFF
TRBV9	CASSVDGGGGTGELFF
TRBV27	CASSFRRVGDYGYTF
TRBV4-2	CASSQVERSTDTQYF
TRBV6-1	CASSGQYSYEQYF
TRBV6-1	CASSEGRAGVGYEQYF
TRBV5-4	CASSPGTGREAFF
TRBV27	CASSSLDSNTEAFF
TRBV20-1	CSARRGVLEGEAFF
TRBV7-9	CASSYGDRGLNQPQHF
TRBV6-5	CASSADRGRETEAFF
TRBV7-9	CASTRTGDGREPQHF
TRBV19	CASSLPAGALTDTQYF
TRBV3-1	CASSQAGLPVYGYTF
TRBV20-1	CSARAEGGLGYSPLHF
TRBV7-2	CASKDRLYSGNTIYF
TRBV24-1	CATGTGSEAFF
TRBV7-6	CASSLGWADEAFF
TRBV12-3/TRBV12-4	CASRQVPMGAFF
TRBV7-6	CASSPAGTVNTEAFF
TRBV7-6	CASSLDGTSGGRADTQYF
TRBV28	CASSLGRRPNTGELFF
TRBV7-6	CASSLAFGQPQHF
TRBV27	CASSLGFGGRTQYF
TRBV28	CASSFNWQETQYF
TRBV19	CAAWGGGKYGYTF